These 21 T cell receptor beta chains share one sample of origin, sequenced in a study of T cell repertoires in cytomegalovirus infection. TCRdb reprocessed the reads with MiXCR, giving one entry per CDR3 protein. There are approximately 730,000 distinct CDR3 sequences in the sample; roughly a third occur only once, and about 18% lies in the top ten. Their recognized antigens are unknown. Sequenced material: cultured PBMCs, taken from culture after CMV antigen stimulation. The source of these receptors is a human donor in good health (CMV status not recorded). Some clones in this sample may be carry-over from other donors' samples.

This chain joins TRBV4-1 and TRBJ2-5, with D tentatively TRBD1 (7 bases). V lost 4 bases, J lost 4 bases, and 16 bases lay in between. The CDR3 has 15 residues. The germline gives CDR1 MGHRA, CDR2 YSYEKL. The CDR3 region has the DNA TGCGCCAGCAGCCCTCAGGGGGGAGCGGGAGAGACCCAGTACTTC. Translated: CASSPQGGAGETQYF.

In its sample, this clonotype was seen once. The genes are TRBV4-1 and TRBJ1-1; 9 nucleotides align to TRBD1. Germline V gives CDR1 MGHRA, CDR2 YSYEKL. V lost 3 bases, J lost 6 bases, and 8 bases stayed unmatched. CDR3 length equals 15 residues. CDR3 sequence (DNA): TGCGCCAGCAGCCATATACAGGGGGCTCCGGCTGAAGCTTTCTTT. It specifies CASSHIQGAPAEAFF.

This clonotype came up a few times. This rearrangement joins TRBV11-1 to TRBJ2-1; D call uncertain. Germline CDR1 reads SGHAT; CDR2 reads FQDESV (reference sequence). The length of the CDR3 is 12 residues. Deletions cut 5 bases from V and 4 bases from J, with 6 bases between. CDR3: CASSAIYNEQFF. CDR3 sequence (DNA): TGTGCCAGCAGCGCAATATACAATGAGCAGTTCTTC.

This clonotype appeared a few times. This chain uses TRBV28 with TRBJ1-3, with D uncertain. The CDR3 spans 14 residues. V was clipped by 4 bases and J by 2 bases, with 9 bases between them. Germline V gene sequence: CDR1 MDHEN, CDR2 SYDVKM. CDR3 bases: TGTGCCAGCAGTTCGCTGCCTCCTGGAAACACCATATATTTT. This gives the protein CASSSLPPGNTIYF.

The rearrangement joins TRBV2 to TRBJ2-2; 7 bases match TRBD2. The CDR3 consists of 13 residues. J gave up 1 base and V 11 bases, and 4 bases lay outside the gene matches. The V gene's germline CDR1 is SNHLY and CDR2 FYNNEI. The DNA for the CDR3 is TGTGCCCGGGGCGGGGGGAACACCGGGGAGCTGTTTTTT. Translated, it gives CARGGGNTGELFF.

As for this clonotype: The junction and the germline gene differ at one end; a read error may be behind it. The rearrangement uses TRBV4-2 and TRBJ1-2, with D perhaps TRBD1 (5 bases). This CDR3 region has 14 residues. Germline V gene data show CDR1 as LGHNA and CDR2 as YNFKEQ. Here the CDR3 reads CASSQAGTVEGYNF. The CDR3 DNA reads as TGTGCCAGCAGCCAAGCGGGGACCGTTGAGGGCTACAACTTC.

The chain has TRBV5-6 and TRBJ2-2; D is perhaps TRBD1 or TRBD2 (5 bases each). V lost 2 bases to trimming and J lost 1 base, with 15 bases between them. Germline V gives CDR1 SGHDT, CDR2 YYEEEE. The CDR3 is 17 amino acids. CDR3 sequence: CASSLGREFWNTGELFF. CDR3 coding DNA: TGTGCCAGCAGCTTAGGCAGGGAGTTTTGGAACACCGGGGAGCTGTTTTTT.

The table lists this clonotype with a few counts. The rearrangement links TRBV7-4 to TRBJ2-4; D unclear. The CDR3 spans 13 residues. The ends were cut back, 11 bases at V and 3 bases at J, with 14 bases in the middle. The germline V gene encodes CDR1 SGHVT and CDR2 SQSDAQ. The CDR3 coding sequence is TGTGCCCGTCGCCGCCACTTCAAAAACATTCAGTACTTC. It is translated as CARRRHFKNIQYF.

Comment on this clonotype: The junction departs from the called germline gene at one end, perhaps through a read error. The V and J genes are TRBV6-2 or TRBV6-3 and TRBJ2-3; no definite D call. Germline CDR1 is MNHEY and CDR2 is SVGEGT. CDR3 length: 13 residues. The CDR3 loop reads CASRGSSTDAQYF. The CDR3 coding sequence is TGTGCCAGCAGAGGCAGTAGCACAGATGCGCAGTATTTT.

This chain links TRBV5-4 with TRBJ1-2; 7 bases are a match to TRBD1. With V trimmed by 4 bases and J by 1 base, 4 bases remained unmatched. The length of the CDR3 is 14 residues. Germline CDR1 SGHNT, CDR2 YYREEE (reference sequence). The CDR3 spells CASSIDRVNYGYTF. The CDR3 nucleotides are TGTGCCAGCAGCATCGACAGGGTTAACTATGGCTACACCTTC.

The count of this clonotype is one. V usage is TRBV10-3 and J usage is TRBJ2-5; TRBD2 matches at 10 bases. Germline CDR1 ENHRY, CDR2 SYGVKD. The CDR3 spans 14 residues. V lost 7 bases to trimming and J lost 2 bases; unmatched junction nucleotides: 4. The CDR3 loop is CAIKSGGAQETQYF. In DNA, the CDR3 is TGTGCCATCAAAAGCGGGGGGGCTCAAGAGACCCAGTACTTC.

This clonotype was seen a few times. This sequence joins TRBV6-2 or TRBV6-3 and TRBJ2-1; TRBD2 agrees at 14 bases. J lost 9 bases, V lost 10 bases, and 8 bases had no gene match. Germline CDR1 is MNHEY and CDR2 is SVGEGT. This CDR3 is built from 14 residues. The CDR3 bases are TGTGCCACTGAAGGGACTAGCGGGAGAGGTGAGCAGTTCTTC. This encodes CATEGTSGRGEQFF.

This clonotype appeared a few times. V gene TRBV11-1 combines with J gene TRBJ2-7, with D uncertain. Per the germline V gene, CDR1 is SGHAT and CDR2 is FQDESV (reference sequence). The V end was cut by 3 bases, the J end by 4 bases, with 10 bases between. The CDR3 length is 13 residues. DNA for the CDR3: TGTGCCAGCAGCTTGAACACAGAGTACGAGCAGTACTTC. It translates to CASSLNTEYEQYF. Together with reference TRBV11-1 and TRBJ2-7, the CDR3 gives the full variable domain: EAEVAQSPRYKITEKSQAVAFWCDPISGHATLYWYRQILGQGPELLVQFQDESVVDDSQLPKDRFSAERLKGVDSTLKIQPAELGDSAMYLCASSLNTEYEQYFGPGTRLTVT.

The V call is TRBV12-3 or TRBV12-4, the J call TRBJ1-4; D is uncertain. The V end lost 2 bases, the J end lost 8 bases, and 6 bases lay between the germline ends. CDR3 size: 12 residues. Here the CDR3 DNA reads TGTGCCAGCAGTTTAATCCAAGAAAAACTGTTTTTT. The encoded protein is CASSLIQEKLFF.

This clonotype appeared a few times. V and J are TRBV5-1 and TRBJ2-1, with 8 bases aligning to TRBD2. V gave up 3 bases and J gave up 8 bases; unmatched junction bases: 1. Per germline, CDR1 SGHRS and CDR2 YFSETQ. The CDR3 runs 12 residues. CDR3 region: CASSSTSDEQFF. In DNA, the CDR3 is TGCGCCAGCAGCTCGACTAGCGATGAGCAGTTCTTC.

This clonotype turned up a few times. Here the CDR3 reads CASRGTSGTGELFF. The CDR3, as DNA: TGTGCCAGCAGGGGGACTAGCGGGACCGGGGAGCTGTTTTTT. This rearrangement joins TRBV11-2 to TRBJ2-2; TRBD2 matches at 12 bases. The CDR3 is 14 residues long. CDR1 SGHAT and CDR2 FQNNGV come from the germline V gene. Losses at the gene ends were 6 bases for V and 5 bases for J; bases not matched to a gene: 1.

This clonotype was detected only a few times. J is TRBJ2-3 and V is TRBV19; 13 bases are shared with TRBD2. CDR1 is LNHDA and CDR2 is SQIVND in the germline V gene (reference sequence). Unmatched junction bases numbered 6, after V lost 3 bases and J lost 3 bases. CDR3 size: 17 residues. CDR3 DNA: TGTGCCAGTAGTATCCCGACGACTAGCGGGAGGACAGATACGCAGTATTTT. This encodes CASSIPTTSGRTDTQYF.

The chain employs TRBV28 and TRBJ1-3, with D hard to call. Germline loops: CDR1 MDHEN, CDR2 SYDVKM. The V gene lost 3 bases and the J gene lost 2 bases, with 17 bases spanning the gap. This CDR3 is built from 17 residues. The CDR3 spells CASSLSDGLWAGNTIYF. The CDR3 DNA sequence: TGTGCCAGCAGTTTGAGCGACGGGCTCTGGGCTGGAAACACCATATATTTT.

This clonotype has a count of ten or more. The chain recombines TRBV7-2 with TRBJ1-5; D is ambiguous. The germline V and J ends were trimmed by 4 bases and 5 bases, with 9 bases remaining between them. CDR3 length: 13 residues. CDR1 is SGHTA and CDR2 is FQGNSA in the germline V gene. The CDR3 protein is CASSSRAYQPQHF. Here the CDR3 DNA reads TGTGCCAGCAGCTCCCGCGCATATCAGCCCCAGCATTTT.

CDR3 DNA: TGTGCCAGCAGTGACCCTCTTCTCGGGGGGAATGGGAATGAGCAGTTCTTC. This sequence encodes CASSDPLLGGNGNEQFF. This chain connects TRBV2 to TRBJ2-1; 7 nucleotides match TRBD2. This CDR3 spans 17 amino acids. CDR1 and CDR2 (germline): SNHLY, FYNNEI. Trimming cost V 3 bases and J 7 bases; bases outside gene matches: 15.

This clonotype was counted a few times. The CDR3 spells CASSQERVRNEQFF. CDR3 in DNA: TGCGCCAGCAGCCAGGAGAGGGTCCGCAATGAGCAGTTCTTC. This sequence joins TRBV4-1 and TRBJ2-1, with D possibly being TRBD2 (5 bases). Germline CDR1 MGHRA, CDR2 YSYEKL. This CDR3 contains 14 residues. V dropped 3 bases and J dropped 6 bases, with 12 bases sitting between them.